Listed below are T cell receptor beta chains from one sample, sequenced in a study of cytotoxic CD8 clonotypes in ibrutinib-treated CLL. Here immunoSEQ multiplex PCR was the method, and the copy in TCRdb shows in-frame clones only, minus some. The data hold fewer than 400,000 clones, with roughly 71% observed a single time. Source: PBMCs, taken after 36 months of ibrutinib treatment. These receptors came from a human donor with chronic lymphocytic leukemia. The CDR3 runs from the conserved cysteine through the conserved F or W. The order of the fields is V gene, D gene, clone size, J gene, CDR3 DNA, CDR3 protein. The D gene is left open where the match is weak. Clone size is shown for a subset of rows, as once, few, many or a class of expanded clone.

v_gene: TRBV2
d_gene: -
abundance: -
j_gene: TRBJ2-2
CDR3nt: TGTGCCAGCAGTGAAGAACAGGGGAACACCGGGGAGCTGTTTTTT
CDR3aa: CASSEEQGNTGELFF

v_gene: TRBV9
d_gene: TRBD2
abundance: once
j_gene: TRBJ2-1
CDR3nt: TGTGCCAGCAGCGTAGAGGGCTGGACTAGCTCCTACAATGAGCAGTTCTTC
CDR3aa: CASSVEGWTSSYNEQFF

v_gene: TRBV6-5
d_gene: -
abundance: few
j_gene: TRBJ1-2
CDR3nt: TGTGCCAGCAGTCGTTCCAACCATGGCTACACCTTC
CDR3aa: CASSRSNHGYTF

v_gene: TRBV7-3
d_gene: TRBD2
abundance: -
j_gene: TRBJ2-5
CDR3nt: TGTGCCAGCAGCGCCACTAGCGGAAAGCAAGAGACCCAGTACTTC
CDR3aa: CASSATSGKQETQYF

v_gene: TRBV5-6
d_gene: -
abundance: -
j_gene: TRBJ1-1
CDR3nt: TGTGCCAGCAGCTATTGGACTGAAGCTTTCTTT
CDR3aa: CASSYWTEAFF

v_gene: TRBV18
d_gene: -
abundance: -
j_gene: TRBJ1-1
CDR3nt: TGTGCCAGCTCACCACCCACAGGGCGTAGTGAAGCTTTCTTT
CDR3aa: CASSPPTGRSEAFF

v_gene: TRBV2
d_gene: -
abundance: few
j_gene: TRBJ1-4
CDR3nt: TGTGCCAGCAGTGAGGGTCAGATCAATGAAAAACTGTTTTTT
CDR3aa: CASSEGQINEKLFF

v_gene: TRBV18
d_gene: TRBD1
abundance: -
j_gene: TRBJ2-1
CDR3nt: TGTGCCAGCTCCGGACAGGGGGCCAGTCAAGGTGAGCAGTTCTTC
CDR3aa: CASSGQGASQGEQFF

v_gene: TRBV15
d_gene: -
abundance: -
j_gene: TRBJ1-1
CDR3nt: TGTGCCACCAGCAGAGATGTACACACTGAAGCTTTCTTT
CDR3aa: CATSRDVHTEAFF

v_gene: TRBV7-8
d_gene: -
abundance: -
j_gene: TRBJ2-2
CDR3nt: TGTGCCAGCAGCTTAGCTGGGACTCCTGGGGGGACCGGGGAGCTGTTTTTT
CDR3aa: CASSLAGTPGGTGELFF

v_gene: TRBV4-1
d_gene: -
abundance: few
j_gene: TRBJ1-2
CDR3nt: TGCGCCAGCAGCCAAGGGAGGAAAACTAACCTCCATGGCTACACCTTC
CDR3aa: CASSQGRKTNLHGYTF

v_gene: TRBV6-1
d_gene: -
abundance: -
j_gene: TRBJ2-7
CDR3nt: TGTGCCAGCAGTGAAGCGGGAGGGGGCGACGAGCAGTACTTC
CDR3aa: CASSEAGGGDEQYF

v_gene: TRBV19
d_gene: -
abundance: few
j_gene: TRBJ1-4
CDR3nt: TGTGCCAGTACCTATCGATCAGGGACTAATGAAAAACTGTTTTTT
CDR3aa: CASTYRSGTNEKLFF

v_gene: TRBV7-2
d_gene: TRBD2
abundance: -
j_gene: TRBJ2-5
CDR3nt: TGTGCCAGCAGCTTGGTGGGACTAGACCTGGAGACCCAGTACTTC
CDR3aa: CASSLVGLDLETQYF

v_gene: TRBV4-1
d_gene: -
abundance: few
j_gene: TRBJ2-7
CDR3nt: TGCGCCAGCAGCCAAGATTGGCCCGGGGTTCGAGAGCAGTACTTC
CDR3aa: CASSQDWPGVREQYF

v_gene: TRBV2
d_gene: TRBD1
abundance: -
j_gene: TRBJ2-5
CDR3nt: TGTGCCAGCAGTGCGAGAATGGGACAGCAAGAGACCCAGTACTTC
CDR3aa: CASSARMGQQETQYF

v_gene: TRBV27
d_gene: TRBD2
abundance: -
j_gene: TRBJ2-1
CDR3nt: TGTGCCAGCAGTGGAGCTAGCGGGAGGACTTACTACAATGAGCAGTTCTTC
CDR3aa: CASSGASGRTYYNEQFF

v_gene: TRBV13
d_gene: TRBD2
abundance: -
j_gene: TRBJ2-7
CDR3nt: TGTGCCAGCAGCCCCAGTGGGTGGCTAGCGGGCCCCTACGAGCAGTACTTC
CDR3aa: CASSPSGWLAGPYEQYF

v_gene: TRBV5-1
d_gene: TRBD2
abundance: -
j_gene: TRBJ2-7
CDR3nt: TGCGCCAGCAGCTTGGGCCTTCGACTAGCGGGGGGAGCCACTATCTACGAGCAGTACTTC
CDR3aa: CASSLGLRLAGGATIYEQYF

v_gene: TRBV27
d_gene: -
abundance: -
j_gene: TRBJ2-7
CDR3nt: TGTGCCAGCAGTTCTCGCCCGGGCTACGAGCAGTACTTC
CDR3aa: CASSSRPGYEQYF

v_gene: TRBV7-8
d_gene: TRBD2
abundance: -
j_gene: TRBJ2-5
CDR3nt: TGTGCCAGCACCGCCCGGCTAGCGGGGTGGTACCAAGAGACCCAGTACTTC
CDR3aa: CASTARLAGWYQETQYF

v_gene: TRBV15
d_gene: -
abundance: -
j_gene: TRBJ2-7
CDR3nt: TGTGCCACCAGTCGGTTAGGCGGGACCTCGACCTACGAGCAGTACTTC
CDR3aa: CATSRLGGTSTYEQYF

v_gene: TRBV7-9
d_gene: -
abundance: once
j_gene: TRBJ2-7
CDR3nt: TGTGCCAGCAGCCTGTATCTCTCCGAGCAGTACTTC
CDR3aa: CASSLYLSEQYF

v_gene: TRBV9
d_gene: -
abundance: -
j_gene: TRBJ1-4
CDR3nt: TGTGCCAGCAGCGTAGGTGGCACGGGTCGGACAGTCCCAAAACTGTTTTTT
CDR3aa: CASSVGGTGRTVPKLFF

v_gene: TRBV29-1
d_gene: -
abundance: -
j_gene: TRBJ1-2
CDR3nt: TGCAGCGAGGGGGATGGCTACACCTTC
CDR3aa: CSEGDGYTF

v_gene: TRBV7-3
d_gene: TRBD1
abundance: -
j_gene: TRBJ1-6
CDR3nt: TGTGCCAGCAGCTTAACCCCGGACAGGGAAGCACCCCTCCACTTT
CDR3aa: CASSLTPDREAPLHF

v_gene: TRBV7-2
d_gene: -
abundance: once
j_gene: TRBJ2-5
CDR3nt: TGTGCCAGCAGCCCAGCTCAGAGGGAGACCCAGTACTTC
CDR3aa: CASSPAQRETQYF

v_gene: TRBV18
d_gene: -
abundance: few
j_gene: TRBJ2-7
CDR3nt: TGTGCCAGCTCACCACTTACCGTCTACGAGCAGTACTTC
CDR3aa: CASSPLTVYEQYF

v_gene: TRBV11-2
d_gene: TRBD2
abundance: -
j_gene: TRBJ2-3
CDR3nt: TGTGCCAGCAGCTTAGTAGCGGGAATGGGAGATACGCAGTATTTT
CDR3aa: CASSLVAGMGDTQYF

v_gene: TRBV9
d_gene: -
abundance: -
j_gene: TRBJ2-1
CDR3nt: TGTGCCAGCAGCGTAGGGGGAAGGCGAACGAGCTCCTACAATGAGCAGTTCTTC
CDR3aa: CASSVGGRRTSSYNEQFF

v_gene: TRBV11-2
d_gene: TRBD1
abundance: -
j_gene: TRBJ2-5
CDR3nt: TGTGCCAGCAGCTTAGAGGGGACAGGGCTGGAGACCCAGTACTTC
CDR3aa: CASSLEGTGLETQYF

v_gene: TRBV28
d_gene: -
abundance: -
j_gene: TRBJ1-1
CDR3nt: TGTGCCAGCAGTTTACCGACGGAAACTACTGAAGCTTTCTTT
CDR3aa: CASSLPTETTEAFF

v_gene: TRBV25-1
d_gene: TRBD2
abundance: -
j_gene: TRBJ2-5
CDR3nt: TGTGCCAGCACAAGCGGGGGCCTTCGAGAGACCCAGTACTTC
CDR3aa: CASTSGGLRETQYF